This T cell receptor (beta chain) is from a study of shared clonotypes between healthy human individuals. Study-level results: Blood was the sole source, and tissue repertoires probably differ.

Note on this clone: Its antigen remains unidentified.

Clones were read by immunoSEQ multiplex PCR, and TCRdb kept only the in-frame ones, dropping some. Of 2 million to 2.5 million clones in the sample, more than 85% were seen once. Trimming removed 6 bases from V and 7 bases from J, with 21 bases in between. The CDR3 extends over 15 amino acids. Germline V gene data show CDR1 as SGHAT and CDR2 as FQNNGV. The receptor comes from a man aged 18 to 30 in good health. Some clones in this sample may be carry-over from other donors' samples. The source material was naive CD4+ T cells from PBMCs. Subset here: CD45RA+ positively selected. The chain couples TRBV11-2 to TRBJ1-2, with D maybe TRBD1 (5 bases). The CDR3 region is CASSSLRGARSGYTF. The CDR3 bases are TGTGCCAGCAGTTCCCTACGAGGGGCGCGATCTGGCTACACCTTC.